These 32 T cell receptor beta chains share one sample of origin, sequenced in a study of T cells in Graves' hyperthyroidism and ophthalmopathy. RNA transcripts yielded amplified TCR beta CDR3 regions. A first-round RT-PCR of the TCR CDR3 used the HTBI primer set. Each CDR3 protein gets one entry after TCRdb re-called the multiplex PCR reads with MiXCR. The sample includes nearly 600,000 distinct CDR3 sequences, 11% to 15% of them seen just once. Sequencing was done on a sample of blood. The receptors shown here come from a woman between 18 and 30 years old with Graves' ophthalmopathy.

This clonotype was seen a handful of times. This sequence joins TRBV30 and TRBJ1-2; 9 positions agree with TRBD1. CDR1 is GTSNPN and CDR2 is SVGIG in the germline V gene (reference sequence). The CDR3 is made up of 17 amino acids. Losses at the gene ends were 2 bases for V and 4 bases for J; bases not matched to a gene: 14. The CDR3 DNA reads TGTGCCTGGAGTCTCCGGGACAGGGTTAAGGGGCTCTATGGCTACACCTTC. This translates into CAWSLRDRVKGLYGYTF.

This chain joins TRBV27 and TRBJ2-3, with D tentatively TRBD2 (5 bases). There are 14 residues in the CDR3. Trimming stripped 3 bases from V and 3 bases from J, with 10 bases between. Per germline, CDR1 MNHEY and CDR2 SMNVEV (reference sequence). This CDR3 is CASSFLSGTDTQYF. The CDR3, as DNA: TGTGCCAGCAGTTTTTTATCGGGGACAGATACGCAGTATTTT.

This clonotype was recorded many times. The rearrangement links TRBV28 to TRBJ2-4; maybe TRBD1 (7 bases). Germline CDR1 and CDR2: MDHEN and SYDVKM. The length of the CDR3 is 14 residues. The ends were cut back, 6 bases at V and 8 bases at J, with 17 bases in the middle. Here the CDR3 DNA reads TGTGCCAGCAGCCGGTTTCAGGGGGGTTACATTCAGTACTTC. Protein sequence: CASSRFQGGYIQYF.

This clonotype was seen many times. V gene TRBV9 combines with J gene TRBJ2-7; 9 bases are shared with TRBD2. Unmatched junction bases numbered 6, after V lost 4 bases and J lost 4 bases. CDR3 length: 14 residues. Germline CDR1 and CDR2: SGDLS and YYNGEE. The CDR3 here is CASSQGTSLYEQYF. The CDR3 DNA follows: TGTGCCAGCAGCCAAGGGACTAGCCTTTACGAGCAGTACTTC.

The chain combines TRBV6-2 or TRBV6-3 with TRBJ2-7; 11 bases align to TRBD2. The junction had 12 bases not matched to a gene; V was cut back by 8 bases and J by 9 bases. This CDR3 comprises 14 residues. Germline-derived CDR1 and CDR2 are MNHEY and SVGEGT. Written as DNA, the CDR3 is TGTGCCAGCGGACTAGCGGGTCTGAAGAGCGGGCAGTACTTC. Translation gives CASGLAGLKSGQYF.

This clonotype was detected ten times or more. The chain carries TRBV10-3 and TRBJ2-1; D ambiguous. The CDR3 consists of 16 residues. Trimming stripped 4 bases from V and 6 bases from J, with 19 bases between. The germline V gene has CDR1 ENHRY and CDR2 SYGVKD. CDR3 nucleotides: TGTGCCATCAGTGGGCAGACTCTTAGCCAACTCAATGAGCAGTTCTTC. Its protein is CAISGQTLSQLNEQFF.

This clonotype came up many times. V usage is TRBV7-2 and J usage is TRBJ2-3; weak D call: TRBD1 (5 bases). Per the germline V gene, CDR1 is SGHTA and CDR2 is FQGNSA. V was pared by 1 base and J by 6 bases, with 14 bases between. CDR3 length equals 15 residues. The CDR3 sequence is CASSLDVGKGDTQYF. CDR3 DNA: TGTGCCAGCAGCTTAGACGTTGGTAAGGGGGATACGCAGTATTTT.

Notes on this clonotype: This may come from a read error, since a much larger clone is one base off. The V call is TRBV6-2 or TRBV6-3, the J call TRBJ2-1; tentatively, D is TRBD2 (6 bases). CDR1 is MNHEY, CDR2 SVGEGT, per germline. Trimming removed 6 bases from V and 9 bases from J, with 12 bases in between. This CDR3 has 12 amino acids. The CDR3 loop reads CASRRPGLEQFF. CDR3 nucleotide sequence: TGTGCCAGCAGGAGACCGGGACTTGAGCAGTTCTTC.

This clonotype was recorded a few times. V gene TRBV4-3 combines with J gene TRBJ2-7; 9 bases align to TRBD1. V was clipped by 2 bases and J by 2 bases; unmatched bases: 10. Germline loops: CDR1 LGHNA, CDR2 YSLEER. CDR3 length equals 17 residues. The CDR3 sequence: CASSQTTGTGIPYEQYF. DNA of the CDR3: TGCGCCAGCAGCCAAACGACCGGGACAGGGATCCCCTACGAGCAGTACTTC.

This clonotype was counted many times. In nucleotides, the CDR3 is TGTGCCAGTTGGATGGGAGGAGAGGTCACCGGGGAGCTGTTTTTT. Protein product: CASWMGGEVTGELFF. V gene TRBV19 combines with J gene TRBJ2-2, with D possibly matching TRBD2 (6 bases). This CDR3 is 15 amino acids long. The germline V gene encodes CDR1 LNHDA and CDR2 SQIVND (reference sequence). Trimming took 8 bases from V and 4 from J, leaving 17 bases between them.

There are many counts of this clonotype. J is TRBJ1-2 and V is TRBV2; 7 nucleotides agree with TRBD1. J lost 8 bases, V lost 3 bases, and 15 bases had no gene match. This CDR3 spans 16 amino acids. Germline CDR1 is SNHLY and CDR2 is FYNNEI. Written as DNA, the CDR3 is TGTGCCAGCAGTGATTCCCTTCGACAGGGACCCTCCGGCTACACCTTC. Translation gives CASSDSLRQGPSGYTF.

This clonotype occurred many times. CDR3 loop: CASSLMGQDEETQYF. Written as DNA, the CDR3 is TGTGCCAGCAGCTTGATGGGACAGGATGAAGAGACCCAGTACTTC. This rearrangement joins TRBV7-9 to TRBJ2-5; 8 bases align to TRBD1. The V gene end was trimmed by 3 bases and the J gene end by 3 bases; junction bases not matched to a gene: 6. The CDR3 loop spans 15 amino acids. In germline, CDR1 is SEHNR, CDR2 FQNEAQ (reference sequence).

This clonotype was counted ten times or more. The chain recombines TRBV20-1 with TRBJ1-1, with D possibly TRBD1 on 5 matching bases. There are 11 residues in the CDR3. Deletions cut 2 bases from V and 6 bases from J, with 7 bases between. Germline CDR1 and CDR2: DFQATT and SNEGSKA (reference sequence). CDR3 DNA sequence: TGCAGTGCTAGAAGGGACCCTGAAGCTTTCTTT. Residues: CSARRDPEAFF.

This clonotype was picked up many times. This sequence joins TRBV28 and TRBJ2-7; unclear D gene. The CDR3 is made up of 11 amino acids. The germline V gene encodes CDR1 MDHEN and CDR2 SYDVKM. V was shortened by 8 bases and J by 0 bases, with 5 bases between the two germline ends. In DNA, the CDR3 is TGTGCCAGCTGGAGCTCCTACGAGCAGTACTTC. This encodes CASWSSYEQYF.

There are many counts of this clonotype. The rearrangement links TRBV29-1 to TRBJ2-3, with D possibly TRBD1 on 5 matching bases. CDR1 SQVTM and CDR2 ANQGSEA come from the germline V gene. This CDR3 has 13 amino acids. V was clipped by 4 bases and J by 0 bases, with 8 bases between them. This CDR3 reads CSVGTRSTDTQYF. In DNA, the CDR3 is TGCAGCGTTGGGACACGAAGCACAGATACGCAGTATTTT.

This chain uses TRBV27 with TRBJ1-2; no clear D. The CDR3 is 14 residues long. Germline V lookup: CDR1 MNHEY, CDR2 SMNVEV (reference sequence). V was cut by 5 bases and J by 3 bases, with 13 bases left in between. CDR3 nucleotides: TGTGCCAGCAGTCCCCTCGGCGGGGACTATGGCTACACCTTC. This sequence encodes CASSPLGGDYGYTF.

The V and J genes are TRBV3-1 and TRBJ2-1, with TRBD2 identical over 10 bases. Per the germline V gene, CDR1 is LGHDT and CDR2 is YNNKEL (reference sequence). The CDR3 is 16 residues long. V was pared by 1 base and J by 4 bases, with 4 bases of the junction left unmatched. The CDR3 loop reads CASSQATSGAYNEQFF. The CDR3 DNA sequence: TGTGCCAGCAGCCAAGCTACTAGCGGGGCTTACAATGAGCAGTTCTTC.

This clonotype was seen more than once but under ten times. This chain uses TRBV29-1 with TRBJ1-2, with 9 nucleotides matching TRBD1. This CDR3 has 15 residues. Unmatched junction bases numbered 11, after V lost 1 base and J lost 8 bases. The germline V gene has CDR1 SQVTM and CDR2 ANQGSEA. The CDR3 DNA sequence: TGCAGCGTTGAAGCCCCCGGGACAGGGAGCCTCGGCTACACCTTC. This translates into CSVEAPGTGSLGYTF.

This clonotype showed up just a few times. The chain couples TRBV10-3 to TRBJ2-3; no clear D gene. V was trimmed by 3 bases and J by 2 bases, leaving 12 bases between them. Germline values: CDR1 ENHRY, CDR2 SYGVKD. This CDR3 is 15 amino acids long. CDR3 residues: CAISDRAANTDTQYF. In nucleotides, the CDR3 is TGTGCCATCAGTGACCGGGCAGCAAACACAGATACGCAGTATTTT.

This clonotype has just a few counts. The chain recombines TRBV9 with TRBJ2-7, with a weak D call TRBD2 (5 bases). V was cut by 0 bases and J by 4 bases, with 17 bases left in between. Per germline, CDR1 SGDLS and CDR2 YYNGEE. CDR3 length equals 16 residues. This chain's CDR3 is CASSVGHGETIYEQYF. The CDR3 DNA reads TGTGCCAGCAGCGTAGGCCATGGGGAGACCATATACGAGCAGTACTTC.

The chain is built from TRBV24-1 and TRBJ2-5; D gene uncertain. Looked up from germline, CDR1 is KGHDR and CDR2 is SFDVKD. CDR3 length: 16 residues. V lost 3 bases and J 5 bases, leaving 18 bases between the germline ends. In DNA, the CDR3 is TGTGCCACCAGTGATACCTCAGGACGCGGTCGTGAGACCCAGTACTTC. Translated: CATSDTSGRGRETQYF.

Ten or more counts support this clonotype. The chain recombines TRBV20-1 with TRBJ2-1; 10 bases match TRBD2. CDR1 is DFQATT and CDR2 is SNEGSKA in the germline V gene (reference sequence). V trimming: 7 bases; J trimming: 3 bases; junction bases outside the gene matches: 18. The CDR3 has 18 residues. The CDR3 reads CSVRRASGSGGVYNEQFF. The CDR3 DNA follows: TGCAGTGTTAGGCGGGCTAGCGGGAGCGGGGGCGTCTACAATGAGCAGTTCTTC.

The V gene is TRBV19, the J gene TRBJ1-1, with a tentative D call TRBD1 (5 bases). This CDR3 contains 13 residues. The ends were cut back, 10 bases at V and 1 base at J, with 13 bases in the middle. The V gene's germline CDR1 is LNHDA and CDR2 SQIVND (reference sequence). The CDR3 sequence is CATTWGGNTEAFF. CDR3 nucleotides: TGTGCCACTACTTGGGGGGGGAACACTGAAGCTTTCTTT.

The CDR3: CAWSSSGSIGSYNEQFF. The CDR3 nucleotides read TGTGCCTGGAGTTCTAGCGGGAGTATAGGTTCCTACAATGAGCAGTTCTTC. The J gene is TRBJ2-1, the V gene TRBV30; 10 nucleotides line up with TRBD2. V lost 2 bases and J lost 1; bases outside the gene matches: 8. Germline CDR1 and CDR2: GTSNPN and SVGIG (reference sequence). The CDR3 consists of 17 residues.

This clonotype was counted at least ten times. The J gene is TRBJ2-7, the V gene TRBV27, with D perhaps TRBD2 (7 bases). V lost 4 bases to trimming and J lost 5 bases, with 27 bases between them. Germline V gives CDR1 MNHEY, CDR2 SMNVEV (reference sequence). This CDR3 comprises 18 residues. CDR3 DNA: TGTGCCAGCAGTTCGCAGAGGGGGGGGGTGGGAGACCATGACGAGCAGTACTTC. This translates into CASSSQRGGVGDHDEQYF.

This clonotype was detected many times. The rearrangement uses TRBV20-1 and TRBJ2-3, with 8 bases aligning to TRBD1. The CDR3 consists of 15 residues. V shed 6 bases, J shed 1 base, and the junction held 9 bases outside the gene matches. From germline, CDR1 is DFQATT and CDR2 SNEGSKA (reference sequence). The CDR3 sequence: CSAIDRGRRTDTQYF. Here the CDR3 DNA reads TGCAGTGCAATAGACAGGGGAAGGCGCACAGATACGCAGTATTTT.

There are many counts of this clonotype. The chain carries TRBV20-1 and TRBJ1-1; D not resolved. The CDR3 runs 11 residues. CDR1 DFQATT and CDR2 SNEGSKA come from the germline V gene (reference sequence). V lost 1 base to trimming and J lost 5 bases, with 5 bases between them. This CDR3 is CSARGQTEAFF. The CDR3 coding sequence is TGCAGTGCTAGAGGACAAACTGAAGCTTTCTTT.

This clonotype was seen repeatedly, ten times or more. V gene TRBV7-9 combines with J gene TRBJ1-2, with TRBD1 as a possible D gene (6 bases). This CDR3 comprises 13 residues. Germline CDR1 reads SEHNR; CDR2 reads FQNEAQ (reference sequence). V lost 11 bases to trimming and J lost 4 bases, with 17 bases between them. As DNA, the CDR3 is TGTGCCGTAAACAGGGATGATGGCTATGGCTACACCTTC. Translating gives CAVNRDDGYGYTF.

In this sample, this clonotype turned up many times. The rearrangement joins TRBV27 to TRBJ1-1, with D perhaps matching TRBD1 (5 bases). Germline V CDR1 and CDR2: MNHEY, SMNVEV (reference sequence). This CDR3 contains 15 residues. V lost 0 bases and J lost 5, with 13 bases in between. The CDR3: CASSLSFDRGTEAFF. The CDR3 bases are TGTGCCAGCAGTTTATCGTTTGACCGGGGGACTGAAGCTTTCTTT.

This clonotype was counted ten times or more. The chain employs TRBV11-2 and TRBJ1-4; 8 bases are shared with TRBD1. The CDR3 has 16 amino acids. The J segment lost 0 bases and the V segment lost 1 base, leaving 1 base of the junction unmatched. Per germline, CDR1 SGHAT and CDR2 FQNNGV. Here the CDR3 reads CASSLGGQATNEKLFF. CDR3 sequence (DNA): TGTGCCAGCAGCTTAGGGGGACAGGCAACTAATGAAAAACTGTTTTTT.

This clonotype was counted many times. V is TRBV13 and J is TRBJ2-3; 10 bases align to TRBD2. Germline-derived CDR1 and CDR2 are PRHDT and FYEKMQ (reference sequence). V dropped 5 bases and J dropped 5; count of bases not matched to a gene: 1. The CDR3 covers 13 residues. Here the CDR3 DNA reads TGTGCCAGCAGCCCTAGCGGGAGAGATACGCAGTATTTT. This encodes CASSPSGRDTQYF. The full variable domain, rest sourced from reference TRBV13 and TRBJ2-3, is AAGVIQSPRHLIKEKRETATLKCYPIPRHDTVYWYQQGPGQDPQFLISFYEKMQSDKGSIPDRFSAQQFSDYHSELNMSSLELGDSALYFCASSPSGRDTQYFGPGTRLTVL.

V usage is TRBV12-3 or TRBV12-4 and J usage is TRBJ1-1; D is ambiguous. V was clipped by 2 bases and J by 3 bases, with 19 bases between them. The CDR3 runs 17 residues. The CDR3 sequence is CASSLIASFLGDTEAFF. DNA of the CDR3: TGTGCCAGCAGTTTAATCGCCAGTTTCCTCGGGGACACTGAAGCTTTCTTT.